These 8 T cell receptor beta chains came from one sample sequenced in a study of Ad26.COV2.S vaccination and SARS-CoV-2 variants listed by TCRdb under 2021. Sample treatment or condition, as interpreted from the label and publication: approximately 18 received Ad26.COV2.S at low or high dose, single or two shots; several received placebo; per-sample allocation not given. Repertoires of vaccine and placebo recipients were sequenced from samples taken on day 63 after the first injection. Library preparation employed the immunoSEQ multiplex PCR assay. Here the immuneACCESS table is served through TCRdb, limited to in-frame sequences with V and J called. Missing clones are a known gap in these copies; in checked studies unresolved V genes cover under half, and the rest lacks a known reason. The sample profile shows approximately 480,000 clones; around nine tenths of them were found once. Jointly, the top ten make up roughly 13% of the sample.

The source was peripheral blood, collected in a trial of Ad26.COV2.S vaccine versus placebo. The receptors originated from a person between 18 and 65 years old who received the Ad26.COV2.S COVID-19 vaccine or a placebo.

The rearrangement joins TRBV7-2 to TRBJ2-5; TRBD2 agrees at 9 bases. The junction had 7 bases not matched to a gene; V was cut back by 1 base and J by 4 bases. Germline V CDR1 and CDR2: SGHTA, FQGNSA. The CDR3 covers 16 residues. In DNA form, the CDR3 reads TGTGCCAGCAGCTTAGAAGCGGGAGGAGTGATAGAGACCCAGTACTTC. Amino acid sequence: CASSLEAGGVIETQYF.

The chain couples TRBV18 to TRBJ2-1; D perhaps matches TRBD2 (5 bases). The CDR3 sequence is 15 residues long. CDR1 is KGHSH and CDR2 is LQKENI in the germline V gene. Trimming left V 5 bases short and J 0 bases short, with 11 bases between. DNA for the CDR3: TGTGCCAGCTCATTGGACTTTAGCTCCTACAATGAGCAGTTCTTC. Protein: CASSLDFSSYNEQFF.

This sequence joins TRBV15 and TRBJ1-1; D is uncertain. CDR1 LNHNV and CDR2 YYDKDF come from the germline V gene (reference sequence). This CDR3 comprises 15 residues. Trimming pared 1 base from V and 5 bases from J, leaving 14 bases between. CDR3 region: CATSRGGRVGTEAFF. CDR3 DNA sequence: TGTGCCACCAGCAGAGGAGGGAGGGTCGGGACTGAAGCTTTCTTT. Supplemented by reference TRBV15 and TRBJ1-1, the full variable domain reads DAMVIQNPRYQVTQFGKPVTLSCSQTLNHNVMYWYQQKSSQAPKLLFHYYDKDFNNEADTPDNFQSRRPNTSFCFLDIRSPGLGDTAMYLCATSRGGRVGTEAFFGQGTRLTVV.

V gene TRBV5-1 combines with J gene TRBJ1-6; D uncertain. The CDR3 has 15 residues. CDR1 SGHRS and CDR2 YFSETQ come from the germline V gene. V lost 2 bases to trimming and J lost 4 bases, with 10 bases between them. The CDR3 loop is CASSFTDGYNSPLHF. The CDR3 nucleotides read TGCGCCAGCAGCTTTACCGATGGTTATAATTCACCCCTCCACTTT.

In DNA, the CDR3 is TGTGCCAGCAGCCAAGACGGACCCGGGGAGCTGTTTTTT. It encodes CASSQDGPGELFF. The chain has TRBV4-2 and TRBJ2-2; D gene uncertain. V gave up 0 bases and J gave up 6 bases, with 5 bases separating them. The CDR3 totals 13 residues. Germline V gene data show CDR1 as LGHNA and CDR2 as YNFKEQ.

A few counts support this clone. This chain uses TRBV3-1 (or the pseudogene TRBV3-2) with TRBJ1-2; 9 positions agree with TRBD1. Germline loops: CDR1 LGHDT, CDR2 YNNKEL (reference sequence). V trimming: 3 bases; J trimming: 11 bases; junction bases outside the gene matches: 4. The CDR3 totals 12 residues. The CDR3 coding sequence is TGTGCCAGCAGCCAGGGACAGGGACCTTACACCTTC. Translating it yields CASSQGQGPYTF.

This chain links TRBV6-5 with TRBJ1-1, with a tentative D call TRBD1 (6 bases). V was cut by 6 bases and J by 0 bases, with 14 bases left in between. Germline-derived CDR1 and CDR2 are MNHEY and SVGAGI. The CDR3 covers 15 residues. The CDR3 region has the DNA TGTGCCAGCAGCCAAAGAGGGGGTTTGAACACTGAAGCTTTCTTT. The encoded protein is CASSQRGGLNTEAFF.

This chain connects TRBV9 to TRBJ1-3, with 7 bases identical to TRBD1. V shed 4 bases, J shed 0 bases, and the junction held 7 bases outside the gene matches. This CDR3 is 16 amino acids long. Germline-derived CDR1 and CDR2 are SGDLS and YYNGEE. Written as DNA, the CDR3 is TGTGCCAGCAGCACGACAGGGTTCAGCTCTGGAAACACCATATATTTT. This encodes CASSTTGFSSGNTIYF.